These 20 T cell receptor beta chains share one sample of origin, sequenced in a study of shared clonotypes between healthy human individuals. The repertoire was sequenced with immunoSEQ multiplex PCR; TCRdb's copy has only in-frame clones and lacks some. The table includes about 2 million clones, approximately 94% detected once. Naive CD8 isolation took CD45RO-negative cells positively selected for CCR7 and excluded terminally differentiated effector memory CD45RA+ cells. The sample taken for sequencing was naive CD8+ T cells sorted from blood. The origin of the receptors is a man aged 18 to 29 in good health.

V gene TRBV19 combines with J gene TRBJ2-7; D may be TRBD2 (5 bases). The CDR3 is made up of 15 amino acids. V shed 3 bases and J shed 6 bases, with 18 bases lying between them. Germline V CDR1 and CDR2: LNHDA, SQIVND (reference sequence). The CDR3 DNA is TGTGCCAGTAGTATTAGGTGGGAGAAGGCTACCGAGCAGTACTTC. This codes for CASSIRWEKATEQYF.

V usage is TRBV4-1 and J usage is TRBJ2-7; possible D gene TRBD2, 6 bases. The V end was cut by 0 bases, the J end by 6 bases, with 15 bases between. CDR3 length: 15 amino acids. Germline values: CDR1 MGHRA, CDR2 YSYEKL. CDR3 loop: CASSQDPGLLSEQYF. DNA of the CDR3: TGCGCCAGCAGCCAAGACCCGGGACTCCTTTCCGAGCAGTACTTC.

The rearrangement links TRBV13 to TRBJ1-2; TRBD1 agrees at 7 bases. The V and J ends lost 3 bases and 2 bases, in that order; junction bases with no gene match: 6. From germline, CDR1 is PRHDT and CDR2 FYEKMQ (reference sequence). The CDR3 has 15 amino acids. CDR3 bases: TGTGCCAGCAGCTTTGGGGACAGCGCAAACTATGGCTACACCTTC. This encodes CASSFGDSANYGYTF.

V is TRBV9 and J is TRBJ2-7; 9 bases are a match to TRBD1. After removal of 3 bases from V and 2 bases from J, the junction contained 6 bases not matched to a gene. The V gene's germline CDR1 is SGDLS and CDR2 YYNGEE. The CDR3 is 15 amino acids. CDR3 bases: TGTGCCAGCAGCGCGGAGGGGACAGGGCCCTACGAGCAGTACTTC. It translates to CASSAEGTGPYEQYF.

CDR3: CASSEMTGLNSPLHF. Written as DNA, the CDR3 is TGTGCCAGCAGTGAAATGACAGGGCTCAATTCACCCCTCCACTTT. The J gene is TRBJ1-6, the V gene TRBV6-1; TRBD1 agrees at 7 bases. The ends lost 2 bases at V and 7 bases at J; junction bases unmatched: 5. In germline, CDR1 is MNHNS, CDR2 SASEGT. The CDR3 totals 15 residues.

The CDR3: CASSQGLAVAYEQYF. In nucleotides, the CDR3 is TGCGCCAGCAGCCAAGGACTAGCGGTCGCCTACGAGCAGTACTTC. This chain connects TRBV4-1 to TRBJ2-7, with TRBD2 matching 9 bases. V lost 1 base to trimming and J lost 2 bases; unmatched junction nucleotides: 3. The germline gives CDR1 MGHRA, CDR2 YSYEKL. The CDR3 covers 15 residues.

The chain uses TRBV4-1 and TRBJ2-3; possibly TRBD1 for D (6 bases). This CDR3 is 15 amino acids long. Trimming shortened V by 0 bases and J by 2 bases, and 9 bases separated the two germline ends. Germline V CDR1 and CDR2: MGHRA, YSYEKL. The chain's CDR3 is CASSQEDRSTDTQYF. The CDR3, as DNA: TGCGCCAGCAGCCAAGAGGACAGATCCACAGATACGCAGTATTTT.

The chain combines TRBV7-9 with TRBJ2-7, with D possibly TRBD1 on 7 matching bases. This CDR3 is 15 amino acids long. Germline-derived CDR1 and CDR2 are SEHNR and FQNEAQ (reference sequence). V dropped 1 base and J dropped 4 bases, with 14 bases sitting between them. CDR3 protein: CASSLEEGALYEQYF. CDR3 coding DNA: TGTGCCAGCAGCTTAGAGGAGGGGGCGCTTTACGAGCAGTACTTC. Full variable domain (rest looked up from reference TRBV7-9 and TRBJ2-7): DTGVSQNPRHKITKRGQNVTFRCDPISEHNRLYWYRQTLGQGPEFLTYFQNEAQLEKSRLLSDRFSAERPKGSFSTLEIQRTEQGDSAMYLCASSLEEGALYEQYFGPGTRLTVT.

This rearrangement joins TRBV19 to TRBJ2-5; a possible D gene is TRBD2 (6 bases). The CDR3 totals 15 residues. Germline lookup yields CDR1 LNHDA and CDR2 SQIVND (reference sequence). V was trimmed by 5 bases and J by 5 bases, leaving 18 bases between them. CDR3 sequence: CASSLGTGGSETQYF. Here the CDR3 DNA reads TGTGCCAGTAGTCTGGGGACCGGGGGAAGTGAGACCCAGTACTTC.

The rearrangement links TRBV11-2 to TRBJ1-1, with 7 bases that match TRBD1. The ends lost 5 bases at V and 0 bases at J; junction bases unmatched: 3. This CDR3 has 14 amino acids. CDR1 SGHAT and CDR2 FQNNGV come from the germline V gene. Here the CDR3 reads CASSAGQVNTEAFF. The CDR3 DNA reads TGTGCCAGCAGCGCAGGACAGGTGAACACTGAAGCTTTCTTT.

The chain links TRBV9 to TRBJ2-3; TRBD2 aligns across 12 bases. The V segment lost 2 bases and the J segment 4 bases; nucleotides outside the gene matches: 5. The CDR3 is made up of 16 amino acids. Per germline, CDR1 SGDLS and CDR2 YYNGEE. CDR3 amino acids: CASSVTSGGLADTQYF. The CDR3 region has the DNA TGTGCCAGCAGCGTCACTAGCGGGGGGCTGGCAGATACGCAGTATTTT.

The CDR3 is CASSQGGPPGPGELFF. CDR3 nucleotide sequence: TGCGCCAGCAGCCAAGGGGGGCCCCCAGGACCCGGGGAGCTGTTTTTT. The rearrangement joins TRBV4-1 to TRBJ2-2, with a possible D match to TRBD1 (6 bases). Trimming took off 1 base at V and 6 bases at J, with 15 bases between the two ends. This CDR3 has 16 residues. Germline CDR1 reads MGHRA; CDR2 reads YSYEKL.

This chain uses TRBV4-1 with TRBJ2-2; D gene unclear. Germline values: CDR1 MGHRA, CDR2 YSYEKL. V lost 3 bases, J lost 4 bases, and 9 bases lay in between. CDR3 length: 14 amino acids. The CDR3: CASSQYASTGELFF. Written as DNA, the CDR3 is TGCGCCAGCAGCCAGTACGCCTCCACCGGGGAGCTGTTTTTT.

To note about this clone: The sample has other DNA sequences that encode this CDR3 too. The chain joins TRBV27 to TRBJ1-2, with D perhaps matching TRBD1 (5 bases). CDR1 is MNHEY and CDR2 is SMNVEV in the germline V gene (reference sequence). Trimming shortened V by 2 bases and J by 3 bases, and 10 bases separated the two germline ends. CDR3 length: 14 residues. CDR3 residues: CASSLRGVDYGYTF. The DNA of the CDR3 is TGTGCCAGCAGTTTAAGGGGTGTGGACTATGGCTACACCTTC.

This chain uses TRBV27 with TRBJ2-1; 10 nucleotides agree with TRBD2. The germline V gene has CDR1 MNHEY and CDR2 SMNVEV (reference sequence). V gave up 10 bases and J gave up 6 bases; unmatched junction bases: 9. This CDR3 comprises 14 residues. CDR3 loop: CATGRLAGANEQFF. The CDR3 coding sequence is TGTGCCACGGGGCGGCTAGCGGGAGCCAATGAGCAGTTCTTC.

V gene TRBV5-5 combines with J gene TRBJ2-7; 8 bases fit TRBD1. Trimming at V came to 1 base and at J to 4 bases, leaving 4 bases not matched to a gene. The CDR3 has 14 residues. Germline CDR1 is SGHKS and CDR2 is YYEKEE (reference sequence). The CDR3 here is CASSLTGGKYEQYF. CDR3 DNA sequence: TGTGCCAGCAGCTTGACAGGGGGGAAGTACGAGCAGTACTTC.

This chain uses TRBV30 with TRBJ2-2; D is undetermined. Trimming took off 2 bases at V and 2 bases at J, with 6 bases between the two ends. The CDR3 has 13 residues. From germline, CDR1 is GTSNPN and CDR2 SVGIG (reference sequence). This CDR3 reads CAWSKTNTGELFF. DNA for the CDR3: TGTGCCTGGAGTAAGACTAACACCGGGGAGCTGTTTTTT.

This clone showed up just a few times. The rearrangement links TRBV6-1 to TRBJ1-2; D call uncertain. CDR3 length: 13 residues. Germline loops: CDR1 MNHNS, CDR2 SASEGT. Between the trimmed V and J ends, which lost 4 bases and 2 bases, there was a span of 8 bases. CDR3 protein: CASSVAPNYGYTF. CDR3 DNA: TGTGCCAGCAGTGTGGCACCGAACTATGGCTACACCTTC.

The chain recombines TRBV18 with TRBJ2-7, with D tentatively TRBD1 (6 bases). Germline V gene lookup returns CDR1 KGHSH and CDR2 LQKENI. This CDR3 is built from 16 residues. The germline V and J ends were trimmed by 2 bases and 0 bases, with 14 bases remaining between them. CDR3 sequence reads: CASSPVLRDNSYEQYF. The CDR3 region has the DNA TGTGCCAGCTCACCAGTTCTCCGGGACAACTCCTACGAGCAGTACTTC.

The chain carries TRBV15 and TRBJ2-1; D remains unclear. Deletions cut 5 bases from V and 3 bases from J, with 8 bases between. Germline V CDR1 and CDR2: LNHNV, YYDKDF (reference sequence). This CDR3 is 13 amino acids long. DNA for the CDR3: TGTGCCACCAGCGGATTGGACTACAATGAGCAGTTCTTC. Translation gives CATSGLDYNEQFF.